These T cell receptor beta chains were read from a single sample in a study of post-analysis software for immune sequencing data. TCRdb recomputed calls from the PCR reads with MiXCR, one row per CDR3 protein. The sample lists 700,000 to 800,000 distinct CDR3 sequences, less than 35% occurring once. Sample: blood. The receptors stem from a girl between 10 and 17 years old with multiple sclerosis. Each CDR3 is given with its conserved first and last residue. D genes are given only for firm matches. Clone size is not always given. Where it is, it says once, few, many or a class for expanded clones.

NA,TRBJ2-1,TRBV20-1,few,TGCAGTCCCCTTCCGGGACTCAACAATGAGCAGTTCTTC,CSPLPGLNNEQFF
TRBD1,TRBJ1-5,TRBV10-2,few,TGCGCCAGCAGAGACAGGGTGGCGATTCAGCCCCAGCATTTT,CASRDRVAIQPQHF
TRBD1,TRBJ1-5,TRBV15,NA,TGTGCCACCAGCAGAGTGGCTTCCCAGGGGGATCAGCCCCAGCATTTT,CATSRVASQGDQPQHF
NA,TRBJ2-7,TRBV29-1,NA,TGCAGCGCTTTCCCGGGACCGAGTAACTACGAGCAGTACTTC,CSAFPGPSNYEQYF
NA,TRBJ2-1,TRBV28,NA,TGTGCCAGCAGTCCCACAGGGGCGCGGGGTTGGAATGAGCAGTTCTTC,CASSPTGARGWNEQFF
NA,TRBJ1-2,TRBV7-9,NA,TGTGCCAGCAGCTTACGGGCCCAGGGGAACTATGGCTACACCTTC,CASSLRAQGNYGYTF
NA,TRBJ1-5,TRBV6-6,few,TGTGCCAGCAGTTACTTCGTACCCAGCAATCAGCCCCAGCATTTT,CASSYFVPSNQPQHF
NA,TRBJ2-3,TRBV29-1,NA,TGCAGCGCCGTCCCGGGTCCATCCACAGATACGCAGTATTTT,CSAVPGPSTDTQYF
NA,TRBJ1-1,TRBV12-3/TRBV12-4,few,TGTGCCAGCAGTGCCAGGGAGAGGCCTGAAGCTTTCTTT,CASSARERPEAFF
TRBD2,TRBJ2-1,TRBV6-5,NA,TGTGCCAGCAGTTACGGGACGCAGGGGGCTAGCGGGGGCGGCCGTGAGCAGTTCTTC,CASSYGTQGASGGGREQFF
NA,TRBJ2-7,TRBV5-5,NA,TGTGCCAGCAGCTTGGCCGGACCGGGGTTTGTGAGAAACGAGCAGTACTTC,CASSLAGPGFVRNEQYF
TRBD1,TRBJ1-4,TRBV7-2,NA,TGTGCCAGCAGCTGGGACAGCTTTAATGAAAAACTGTTTTTT,CASSWDSFNEKLFF
NA,TRBJ2-3,TRBV27,NA,TGTGCCAGCAGTTTATCAACAGGGTACACAGATACGCAGTATTTT,CASSLSTGYTDTQYF
NA,TRBJ2-5,TRBV9,many,TGTGCCAGCAGCGTAGCTACGGGTTCGACCCAGTACTTC,CASSVATGSTQYF
TRBD2,TRBJ2-1,TRBV20-1,few,TGCAGTGCTAGTAATCGGGAGGGCCGGGATGAGCAGTTCTTC,CSASNREGRDEQFF
TRBD1,TRBJ2-5,TRBV7-2,NA,TGTGCCAGCAGCGTAAGGGGACAGGGGAGAGGAGAGACCCAGTACTTC,CASSVRGQGRGETQYF
TRBD1,TRBJ2-5,TRBV5-5,NA,TGTGCCAGCGGTACCTACCTGACAGGGGCCGGACAAGAGACCCAGTACTTC,CASGTYLTGAGQETQYF
NA,TRBJ2-1,TRBV20-1,few,TGCAGTGCTAGGGGGCTGCGAAGAGGCAATGAGCAGTTCTTC,CSARGLRRGNEQFF
NA,TRBJ1-4,TRBV7-9,NA,TGTGCCAGCAGCTTAGAGGGCAGGGTGAATGAAAAACTGTTTTTT,CASSLEGRVNEKLFF
NA,TRBJ1-2,TRBV13,NA,TGTGCCAGCAGCCAGGCACCGGATTATAACTATGGCTACACCTTC,CASSQAPDYNYGYTF
NA,TRBJ2-5,TRBV5-5,NA,TGTGCCAGCAGCTTGGACTTAAGGGTTGGAGAGACCCAGTACTTC,CASSLDLRVGETQYF
TRBD2,TRBJ2-5,TRBV3-1,once,TGTGCCAGCAGCCAAGCCCGGACTAGCCCGCCAGAGACCCAGTACTTC,CASSQARTSPPETQYF
NA,TRBJ2-7,TRBV20-1,NA,TGCAGTGCTGGATTCTCGGGACCAGCCTACAATGAGCAGTACTTC,CSAGFSGPAYNEQYF
NA,TRBJ1-5,TRBV6-1,many,TGTGCCAGCAGTGAGGGGGATCAGCCCCAGCATTTT,CASSEGDQPQHF
TRBD1,TRBJ2-1,TRBV5-1,NA,TGCGCCAGCAGCCCTGGCTGGACGGGACAGGGCTCAAATGAGCAGTTCTTC,CASSPGWTGQGSNEQFF
TRBD1,TRBJ1-2,TRBV5-1,NA,TGCGCCAGCAGCTGGGGGGACAGGACGGTTGGCTACACCTTC,CASSWGDRTVGYTF
TRBD1,TRBJ2-1,TRBV5-1,NA,TGCGCCAGCAGCTTGGTCGCGACAGGGGCCTACAATGAGCAGTTCTTC,CASSLVATGAYNEQFF
NA,TRBJ2-1,TRBV20-1,NA,TGCAGTGCTAGAGGAATTGGGAGCTCCTACAATGAGCAGTTCTTC,CSARGIGSSYNEQFF
NA,TRBJ2-7,TRBV25-1,NA,TGTGCCAGCAGTGACCGAAGGGGGTACGAGCAGTACTTC,CASSDRRGYEQYF
TRBD1,TRBJ2-5,TRBV12-3/TRBV12-4,few,TGTGCCAGCAGTTTCAGGTTTTGGGGACAGGTAGAAGGTGTTGTAGAGACCCAGTACTTC,CASSFRFWGQVEGVVETQYF
TRBD2,TRBJ2-1,TRBV2,few,TGTGCCAGCACCAGGGCGGGGGTTGGTGAGCAGTTCTTC,CASTRAGVGEQFF
TRBD2,TRBJ2-5,TRBV12-3/TRBV12-4,NA,TGTGCCAGCAGTTCATTCGTCGGGGGGGCCAAAGAGACCCAGTACTTC,CASSSFVGGAKETQYF
TRBD2,TRBJ2-1,TRBV12-3/TRBV12-4,many,TGTGCCAGCAGTTCGGGACTAGCGGGCGATGAGCAGTTCTTC,CASSSGLAGDEQFF
TRBD1,TRBJ1-1,TRBV7-9,NA,TGTGCCAGCAGCCCCTCCGATCGTACAGGGGGGTTCACTGAAGCTTTCTTT,CASSPSDRTGGFTEAFF
NA,TRBJ2-1,TRBV20-1,many,TGCAGTGCGGGAGGGGGTACCTACAATGAGCAGTTCTTC,CSAGGGTYNEQFF
TRBD2,TRBJ2-7,TRBV6-2/TRBV6-3,few,TGTGCCAGCAAGGGCCTAGCGGGAGCCTACGAGCAGTACTTC,CASKGLAGAYEQYF
TRBD1,TRBJ1-4,TRBV20-1,few,TGCAGTGCTCCGATTACAGGGGTGGGTGAAAAACTGTTTTTT,CSAPITGVGEKLFF
TRBD1,TRBJ2-3,TRBV15,few,TGTGCCACCAGCAGGAGGGACAGGGGGCCGGATACGCAGTATTTT,CATSRRDRGPDTQYF
TRBD2,TRBJ2-1,TRBV6-5,many,TGTGCCAGCAGTTTACGGGGACTAGTCAACGTCCCCCATGAGCAGTTCTTC,CASSLRGLVNVPHEQFF
NA,TRBJ1-6,TRBV7-9,few,TGTGCCAGCAGCTTAGAGGCAGATAATTCACCCCTCCACTTT,CASSLEADNSPLHF
NA,TRBJ2-7,TRBV6-6,NA,TGTGCCAGCAGTTACTCGACTACTTTGCCTGGCGAGCAGTACTTC,CASSYSTTLPGEQYF
NA,TRBJ2-3,TRBV20-1,NA,TGCAGTGCCAGACCCAGTCCGTGGGGAGATACGCAGTATTTT,CSARPSPWGDTQYF
NA,TRBJ2-1,TRBV29-1,NA,TGCAGCGCCCAGACCACAGGCGCCTACAATGAGCAGTTCTTC,CSAQTTGAYNEQFF
NA,TRBJ1-6,TRBV20-1,NA,TGCAGTGCTAGCCTCCGGGGGGAGGTTTCACCCCTCCACTTT,CSASLRGEVSPLHF
NA,TRBJ1-2,TRBV27,few,TGTGCCAGCAGTCCGAGGTTGGCTGACAGGCGGTATGGCTACACCTTC,CASSPRLADRRYGYTF
NA,TRBJ1-4,TRBV20-1,few,TGCAGTGCTAGAGTTTCACCCGCCAGGAGAGTGGGTGAAAAACTGTTTTTT,CSARVSPARRVGEKLFF
TRBD2,TRBJ2-1,TRBV20-1,NA,TGCAGTGCCAGACCCCTTAGCCTAGCGGTACAGTTCTTC,CSARPLSLAVQFF
NA,TRBJ2-5,TRBV18,NA,TGTGCCAGCTCAAACAAAGAGACCCAGTACTTC,CASSNKETQYF
NA,TRBJ1-1,TRBV29-1,NA,TGCAGCGCTTCCATGGCTTTCTTT,CSASMAFF
TRBD1,TRBJ2-1,TRBV4-3,few,TGCGCCAGCAGCCAAGATCTTGGACAGGGGATGTACAATGAGCAGTTCTTC,CASSQDLGQGMYNEQFF
NA,TRBJ2-3,TRBV7-2,NA,TGTGCCAGCAGCTTAAGAGACGCAGATACGCGGTATTTT,CASSLRDADTRYF
NA,TRBJ2-5,TRBV29-1,few,TGCAGCGTTGCTGGAGTAGAGGAGGGGACCCAGTACTTC,CSVAGVEEGTQYF
NA,TRBJ1-4,TRBV6-1,few,TGTGCCAGCAGTGAGTTTGGAGGGGGTGGTGAAAAACTGTTTTTT,CASSEFGGGGEKLFF
NA,TRBJ2-7,TRBV10-3,many,TGTGCCATCAGAGCGACAGGCTCTCCCTACGAGCAGTACTTC,CAIRATGSPYEQYF